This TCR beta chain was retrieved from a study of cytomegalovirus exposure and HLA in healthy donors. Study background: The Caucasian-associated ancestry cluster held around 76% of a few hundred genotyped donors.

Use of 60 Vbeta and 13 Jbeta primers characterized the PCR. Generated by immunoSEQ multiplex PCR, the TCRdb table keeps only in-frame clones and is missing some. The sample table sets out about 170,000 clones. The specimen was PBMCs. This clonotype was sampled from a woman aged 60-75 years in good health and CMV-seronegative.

The CDR3 loop reads CASSLGGGAGGELFF. The CDR3 DNA reads TGCGCCAGCAGCTTGGGAGGGGGCGCCGGCGGGGAGCTGTTTTTT. The chain joins TRBV5-1 to TRBJ2-2; 7 bases match TRBD1. Trimming at V came to 0 bases and at J to 7 bases, leaving 6 bases not matched to a gene. Germline V gene sequence: CDR1 SGHRS, CDR2 YFSETQ. The CDR3 has 15 residues.